Below are 15 T cell receptor beta chains sequenced from a single sample in a study of regulatory T cells in long-lasting Graves disease. The time point: newly diagnosed GD, antithyroid drugs for less than 3 months. PBMCs provided the RNA from which the TCR library was made. CDR3-region Arm-PCR and iRepertoire HTBI primers produced the TCR beta libraries. TCRdb re-analysed the multiplex PCR reads in MiXCR, keeping a single row per CDR3 protein. This table holds 620,000 or so distinct CDR3 sequences, around 17% found once. These records were also assigned to another study, of T cells in Graves' hyperthyroidism and ophthalmopathy.

The sequenced sample was peripheral blood mononuclear cells (PBMCs), obtained at new diagnosis, from a patient treated with antithyroid drugs. Every receptor here comes from a woman in her thirties with Graves disease.

This clonotype was observed at least ten times. The chain joins TRBV20-1 to TRBJ1-4; the match to TRBD1 covers 7 bases. J gave up 5 bases and V 6 bases, and 3 bases lay outside the gene matches. Germline loops: CDR1 DFQATT, CDR2 SNEGSKA (reference sequence). The CDR3 is 12 residues long. The DNA of the CDR3 is TGCAGTGCCATGACAGGGAATGAAAAACTGTTTTTT. Translating it yields CSAMTGNEKLFF.

This clonotype was detected only a few times. This sequence joins TRBV2 and TRBJ2-1; 9 bases are a match to TRBD2. The CDR3 is made up of 13 amino acids. V trimming: 2 bases; J trimming: 8 bases; junction bases outside the gene matches: 1. Germline V gene lookup returns CDR1 SNHLY and CDR2 FYNNEI. The CDR3 loop reads CASSEPSGDEQFF. CDR3 in DNA: TGTGCCAGCAGTGAACCTAGCGGGGATGAGCAGTTCTTC.

This clonotype was recorded many times. The chain employs TRBV7-9 and TRBJ2-7; perhaps TRBD2 as D (6 bases). V dropped 5 bases and J dropped 7 bases, with 12 bases sitting between them. This CDR3 is built from 12 residues. Germline loops: CDR1 SEHNR, CDR2 FQNEAQ (reference sequence). The CDR3: CASSMTSGEQYF. The CDR3 region has the DNA TGTGCCAGCAGCATGACTAGTGGGGAGCAGTACTTC.

In its sample, this clonotype was seen a few times. V and J are TRBV5-1 and TRBJ1-6; no clear D gene. The germline V gene encodes CDR1 SGHRS and CDR2 YFSETQ. Trimming took off 2 bases at V and 7 bases at J, with 10 bases between the two ends. The CDR3 sequence is 14 residues long. The CDR3, as DNA: TGCGCCAGCAGCTTCCCAGAGTTAAATTCACCCCTCCACTTT. It translates to CASSFPELNSPLHF.

In this sample, this clonotype turned up a few times. V gene TRBV7-2 combines with J gene TRBJ1-1; a possible D gene is TRBD1 (6 bases). This CDR3 comprises 15 residues. Trimming pared 1 base from V and 2 bases from J, leaving 11 bases between. Germline CDR1 reads SGHTA; CDR2 reads FQGNSA. The CDR3 here is CASSLDGGTNTEAFF. CDR3 nucleotide sequence: TGTGCCAGCAGCTTAGATGGGGGCACCAACACTGAAGCTTTCTTT.

This clonotype was seen at least ten times. This chain uses TRBV5-1 with TRBJ2-1; TRBD2 agrees at 9 bases. The trim removed 5 bases at V and 7 bases at J, leaving 16 bases unmatched. CDR1 and CDR2 (germline): SGHRS, YFSETQ. CDR3 length equals 17 residues. Here the CDR3 DNA reads TGCGCCAGCAGGTCCGGGACTAGCTCGGGAGTTAGAAATGAGCAGTTCTTC. It codes for CASRSGTSSGVRNEQFF. Looking up the rest from reference TRBV5-1 and TRBJ2-1 gives the full variable domain: KAGVTQTPRYLIKTRGQQVTLSCSPISGHRSVSWYQQTPGQGLQFLFEYFSETQRNKGNFPGRFSGRQFSNSRSEMNVSTLELGDSALYLCASRSGTSSGVRNEQFFGPGTRLTVL.

V and J are TRBV9 and TRBJ2-5; D is undetermined. The CDR3 contains 16 residues. Germline V CDR1 and CDR2: SGDLS, YYNGEE. V lost 2 bases and J 2 bases, leaving 16 bases between the germline ends. CDR3 coding DNA: TGTGCCAGCAGCGTGTCCACGGGCCGAACTCAAGAGACCCAGTACTTC. Translated, it gives CASSVSTGRTQETQYF.

This clonotype came up many times. The chain recombines TRBV2 with TRBJ1-3; no definite D call. The CDR3 consists of 12 residues. The germline CDR1 and CDR2 sequences are SNHLY and FYNNEI. The V gene lost 4 bases and the J gene lost 9 bases, with 10 bases spanning the gap. CDR3 nucleotides: TGTGCCAGCAGTGGCCTATCGGTCACCATATATTTT. Its protein is CASSGLSVTIYF.

There are many counts of this clonotype. V and J are TRBV7-3 and TRBJ2-5; 10 nucleotides match TRBD2. CDR3 size: 15 residues. Trimming at V came to 6 bases and at J to 2 bases, leaving 6 bases not matched to a gene. Per germline, CDR1 SGHTA and CDR2 FQGTGA. The CDR3 here is CASSEGLATQETQYF. The CDR3, as DNA: TGTGCCAGCAGTGAGGGACTAGCGACTCAAGAGACCCAGTACTTC.

This clonotype was picked up a small number of times. The V gene is TRBV28, the J gene TRBJ2-6; the D is unclear. The V end was cut by 1 base, the J end by 0 bases, with 7 bases between. CDR1 and CDR2 from the germline V gene are MDHEN and SYDVKM. This CDR3 is 16 amino acids long. The CDR3 nucleotides read TGTGCCAGCAGTTTATCGGTTCCCTCTGGGGCCAACGTCCTGACTTTC. It yields the protein CASSLSVPSGANVLTF.

This clonotype has a count of ten or more. The rearrangement uses TRBV7-8 and TRBJ2-3; 11 positions match TRBD2. Germline CDR1 and CDR2: SGHVS and FQNEAQ. This CDR3 has 16 amino acids. V shed 3 bases, J shed 6 bases, and the junction held 8 bases outside the gene matches. The DNA of the CDR3 is TGTGCCAGCAGCTTTCTTAGCGGGAGGGGGGGGGATACGCAGTATTTT. This codes for CASSFLSGRGGDTQYF.

This clonotype has ten or more counts. The V gene is TRBV10-3, the J gene TRBJ1-5; tentative D call: TRBD1 (6 bases). The CDR3 contains 14 residues. Germline V gene lookup returns CDR1 ENHRY and CDR2 SYGVKD. Trimming left V 4 bases short and J 6 bases short, with 13 bases between. The CDR3 protein is CAISVGGGGQPQHF. The CDR3 nucleotides are TGTGCCATCAGTGTTGGAGGGGGGGGTCAGCCCCAGCATTTT.

This CDR3 is CASSPPESVRVREQYF. DNA of the CDR3: TGTGCCAGCTCACCACCGGAATCGGTCCGCGTTCGCGAGCAGTACTTC. This chain links TRBV18 with TRBJ2-7; no reliable D call. In germline, CDR1 is KGHSH, CDR2 LQKENI. The CDR3 is made up of 16 amino acids. V lost 0 bases to trimming and J lost 6 bases, with 18 bases between them.

This clonotype was found a few times. V usage is TRBV5-1 and J usage is TRBJ2-3; 7 bases line up with TRBD2. This CDR3 spans 12 amino acids. Germline V lookup: CDR1 SGHRS, CDR2 YFSETQ. The junction had 3 bases not matched to a gene; V was cut back by 5 bases and J by 6 bases. CDR3 nucleotide sequence: TGCGCCAGCAGAATTAGCGGGGATACGCAGTATTTT. Translation gives CASRISGDTQYF.

This clonotype was detected ten times or more. V is TRBV12-3 or TRBV12-4 and J is TRBJ1-5; D might be TRBD1 (6 bases). The CDR3 length is 15 residues. Trimming removed 6 bases at V and 8 bases at J, with 20 bases between. The CDR3, as DNA: TGTGCCAGCAGATACGGACGGGTAAAGGGGGAGCCCCAGCATTTT. It encodes CASRYGRVKGEPQHF.